These 9 T cell receptor beta chains share one sample of origin, sequenced in a study of OX40 agonist ivuxolimab in advanced cancers. Generated by immunoSEQ multiplex PCR, the TCRdb table keeps only in-frame clones and is missing some. Of under 150,000 clones listed, about 92% are singletons. The specimen was CD4+ or CD8+ T cells sorted from blood, collected in a trial of the OX40 agonist ivuxolimab. The receptors here all came from an adult with an advanced solid tumor such as melanoma, head and neck, liver or kidney cancer.

The V and J genes are TRBV9 and TRBJ1-5; 9 bases fit TRBD1. Germline loops: CDR1 SGDLS, CDR2 YYNGEE. The CDR3 runs to 13 residues. Trimming took 7 bases from V and 5 from J; bases not matched to a gene: 4. The CDR3 DNA is TGTGCCAGCGGACAGGGGAAATATCAGCCCCAGCATTTT. As protein: CASGQGKYQPQHF.

CDR3: CASSQDERSTDTQYF. The CDR3 region has the DNA TGCGCCAGCAGCCAAGATGAACGTAGCACAGATACGCAGTATTTT. This rearrangement joins TRBV4-3 to TRBJ2-3; no clear D. V was trimmed by 0 bases and J by 0 bases, leaving 7 bases between them. Per the germline V gene, CDR1 is LGHNA and CDR2 is YSLEER. The CDR3 has 15 amino acids.

The V and J genes are TRBV5-8 and TRBJ1-2; the D gene is possibly TRBD1 (6 bases). Trimming shortened V by 4 bases and J by 6 bases, and 16 bases separated the two germline ends. The CDR3 runs 14 residues. Germline CDR1 is SGHTS and CDR2 is YDEGEE. The CDR3 region is CASSPEQGWNGYTF. CDR3 nucleotide sequence: TGTGCCAGCAGCCCCGAACAGGGTTGGAATGGCTACACCTTC. The full variable domain, its missing parts supplied by reference TRBV5-8 and TRBJ1-2, is EAGVTQSPTHLIKTRGQQATLRCSPISGHTSVYWYQQALGLGLQFLLWYDEGEERNRGNFPPRFSGRQFPNYSSELNVNALELEDSALYLCASSPEQGWNGYTFGSGTRLTVV.

The rearrangement links TRBV6-6 to TRBJ2-7, with D maybe TRBD2 (6 bases). CDR3 length: 14 amino acids. Germline values: CDR1 MNHNY, CDR2 SVGAGI (reference sequence). Trimming stripped 0 bases from V and 9 bases from J, with 15 bases between. As DNA, the CDR3 is TGTGCCAGCAGTTACTCGAACGGCGGGGCCAGGCAGTACTTC. It codes for CASSYSNGGARQYF.

The V call is TRBV5-6, the J call TRBJ1-2; D remains unclear. This CDR3 contains 16 residues. V lost 2 bases, J lost 3 bases, and 17 bases lay in between. CDR1 and CDR2 (germline): SGHDT, YYEEEE. This chain's CDR3 is CASSLVGSDRDYGYTF. In DNA form, the CDR3 reads TGTGCCAGCAGCTTAGTGGGGTCCGACCGTGACTATGGCTACACCTTC.

The chain couples TRBV19 to TRBJ2-7; D perhaps matches TRBD2 (6 bases). Trimming pared 6 bases from V and 2 bases from J, leaving 17 bases between. Germline values: CDR1 LNHDA, CDR2 SQIVND (reference sequence). The CDR3 sequence is 15 residues long. The CDR3 loop reads CASRGGGGRTYEQYF. The CDR3 DNA follows: TGTGCCAGTAGGGGCGGTGGAGGGAGAACCTACGAGCAGTACTTC.

The chain uses TRBV9 and TRBJ1-4; D gene unclear. The CDR3 totals 14 residues. Germline V gives CDR1 SGDLS, CDR2 YYNGEE. V lost 4 bases and J 2 bases, leaving 9 bases between the germline ends. In nucleotides, the CDR3 is TGTGCCAGCAGCCCTCAGGCGACTAATGAAAAACTGTTTTTT. Protein product: CASSPQATNEKLFF.

V is TRBV5-1 and J is TRBJ1-4; D is unclear. The CDR3 extends over 13 amino acids. Trimming took 2 bases from V and 5 from J, leaving 7 bases between them. The germline CDR1 and CDR2 sequences are SGHRS and YFSETQ. Here the CDR3 reads CASSFSENEKLFF. The CDR3 DNA reads TGCGCCAGCAGCTTCTCTGAAAATGAAAAACTGTTTTTT.

This chain's CDR3 is CASSVRDTPGGYTF. The DNA of the CDR3 is TGTGCCAGCAGTGTCCGGGACACCCCAGGGGGCTACACCTTC. This chain connects TRBV2 to TRBJ1-2; TRBD1 is a possible D gene (6 bases). Germline-derived CDR1 and CDR2 are SNHLY and FYNNEI. Trimming stripped 4 bases from V and 8 bases from J, with 17 bases between. The CDR3 is made up of 14 amino acids.